This TCR beta chain comes out of a study of blood T cell repertoires in COVID-19 (dated by TCRdb to about 2020). With regard to the full study: Collaborator samples came from the United States, Italy and Spain and covered acute and convalescent phases of COVID-19. A freely available public database, intended as a resource for researchers studying the immune response to SARS-CoV-2, is where the repertoires were released. The sample metadata nearly always contained a de-identified subject ID, COVID-19 status, age in years and sex. The prospective study material was composed of cDNA or gDNA derived from T cells, B-cell-depleted T cells, or PBMCs. Samples came from the ongoing ImmuneRACE study (first 160 participants) plus 1,254 subjects from 6 global collaborators. Deeply sampled blood TCRbeta repertoires from subjects exposed to, actively infected with, or recovered from COVID-19 were included in the dataset. Where available, HLA class I and class II types were obtained from metadata supplied by the sample provider rather than from assay-based typing. The investigation overall reported the following: The quantity of clinical and demographic metadata differed by source and by participant and was supplied without curation.

Whole blood was collected in K2EDTA tubes by collaborating institutions according to the institutions' own protocols. For TCRbeta analysis, collaborators shipped samples as frozen whole blood, isolated PBMCs, or DNA extracted from either of those sample types. Turning to this clone: Which antigen it targets is not known. Base qualities are not provided; no much larger clone lies one nucleotide away.

TCRbeta CDR3 regions were amplified from genomic DNA using the immunoSEQ Assay, a bias-controlled multiplex PCR. For the original study's pipeline: Nucleated cell counts per sample were estimated from amplification of reference gene primers within the assay. To quantify the absolute abundance of each unique TCRbeta CDR3 rearrangement, sequence reads were collapsed and filtered. For each sample, productive Simpson clonality was calculated by taking the square root of Simpson's diversity index across productive rearrangements. TCRdb took over this immuneACCESS table, retaining in-frame rearrangements with V and J assigned. Such tables are incomplete; in checked studies, under half of the missing clones stem from an unresolved V gene, and the remainder is unexplained. D and trimming come from the DNA, and the V and J calls and clone size come from that table. In this sample the table shows roughly 60,000 clones, 80% to 95% of which occur a single time. The ten biggest clones cover about 9.7% of the sample.

The CDR1 and CDR2 encoded by the germline V gene (reference sequence) are LGHDT and YNNKEL. The CDR3 has 15 amino acids, counting the end cysteine and phenylalanine. CDR3 DNA only is kept here, 45 bases in frame from base 1. Trimming costs V 4 bases and J 1 base, and their ends lie 13 bases apart. Sequences were obtained from peripheral blood. The TCR sequence derives from a woman older than 75 with active COVID-19. Recombination linked TRBV3-1 (or the pseudogene TRBV3-2) to TRBJ1-1, with TRBD1 as a weak D call on 5 bases. Read as DNA, the sequence is TGTGCCAGCAGCCTCCACCAGACAGAGAACACTGAAGCTTTCTTT. This codes for CASSLHQTENTEAFF.